Described below is a single T cell receptor (beta chain) sequence and its context. Its target is not known. The germline V gene encodes CDR1 ENHRY and CDR2 SYGVKD. V dropped 10 bases and J dropped 2 bases, with 15 bases sitting between them. This CDR3 contains 13 residues. The data originate from a study of CD8+CD57+ T cells in acquired aplastic anemia. Study background: DNA recovered from sorted CD4+ and CD8+ cells had a mean of approximately 3 ug. Regarding the study as a whole: Patients and controls shared some 30 CD8+ CDR3 sequences, highly expressed in patients.

Individuals selected for sequencing had exhibited CD8+CD57+ cell expansion on flow cytometry. There were no patients without severe acquired aplastic anemia. Patient blood was sampled before any therapy had been received. The template used for profiling TCR beta VDJ and CDR3 was genomic DNA. Via MiXCR, TCRdb re-called the reads, giving one row per CDR3 protein. The sample gives about 120,000 distinct CDR3 sequences, about 60% of which show up once; around 27% is in the top ten. The chain couples TRBV10-3 to TRBJ2-7, with D tentatively TRBD2 (5 bases). This TCR was recovered from a human donor with aplastic anemia. The specimen sequenced was sorted CD4+, CD8+, or CD8+CD57+ T cells (not recorded which) from PBMCs. In DNA, the CDR3 is TGTGCCAGCAGGACTCTGGGGACCTACGAGCAGTACTTC. It yields the protein CASRTLGTYEQYF.